This T cell receptor (beta chain) was documented in a study of blood T cell repertoires in COVID-19 (TCRdb year 2020). At the level of the whole study: Samples from collaborators originated in the United States, Italy and Spain and spanned both the acute and convalescent phases of COVID-19. HLA class I and class II types, where available, came from metadata supplied by the sample provider rather than from assay-based typing. The repertoires were released in a freely available public database meant as a resource for research on the immune response to SARS-CoV-2. Samples were obtained from the ongoing ImmuneRACE study (first 160 participants) and from 950 to 1,500 subjects provided by 6 global collaborators. The prospective study material was composed of cDNA or gDNA derived from T cells, B-cell-depleted T cells, or PBMCs. A de-identified subject ID, COVID-19 status, age in years and sex were almost always included in the sample metadata. The dataset comprised deeply sampled blood TCRbeta repertoires from subjects exposed to, actively infected with, or recovered from COVID-19.

Remarks on this clone: The antigen it binds to is not known. No base-level quality is on record; no much larger clone is a single base apart.

General study outcomes and caveats: Clinical and demographic metadata were provided uncurated, with the amount varying by source and participant.

Enrolling through a virtual design, the prospective study's participants ranged in age from roughly 18 to 90 years and lived across roughly 23 United States geographic areas. In the prospective study, participants were assigned to cohorts based on the clinical history participants reported in a screening survey and a study questionnaire. In the prospective study, whole blood, serum and a nasopharyngeal or oropharyngeal swab were collected from each participant by mobile phlebotomists. Over a roughly 2-month period, participants in the prospective study had the option of providing additional blood draws and questionnaires. Blood samples from the prospective study were shipped frozen or at room temperature prior to DNA extraction. The immunoSEQ Assay, a bias-controlled multiplex PCR, was used to amplify TCRbeta CDR3 regions from genomic DNA. Under the source paper's analysis protocol: Nucleated cell counts per sample were estimated from amplification of reference gene primers within the assay. To quantify the absolute abundance of each unique TCRbeta CDR3 rearrangement, sequence reads were collapsed and filtered. For each sample, productive Simpson clonality was calculated as the square root of Simpson's diversity index over productive rearrangements. The table comes from immuneACCESS by way of TCRdb, which keeps in-frame sequences with V and J called. Part of the clones is missing from these tables; in studies checked, under half for an unresolved V gene and the rest for unknown reasons. D and trimming come from the DNA, and the V and J calls and clone size come from that table. This sample lists 300,000 to 350,000 clones; 90% were detected once. Jointly, the top ten make up 3.5% to 4.5% of the sample.

Per the germline V gene, MDHEN is the CDR1 and SYDVKM is the CDR2. Trimming removed 4 bases from V and 0 bases from J; the gene matches leave 7 bases unexplained. Taken from cysteine to phenylalanine, the CDR3 has 16 residues. Of all the DNA, just the CDR3 is kept, 48 bases in frame from base 1. The clonotype originates from a woman aged 18 to 35 with acute COVID-19. Recombination linked TRBV28 to TRBJ2-3, and 7 junction bases match TRBD2. Sequencing used PBMCs or T cells enriched from blood (not recorded which). The sequenced DNA is TGTGCCAGCAGTTCCCATCTAGCGGAGAGCACAGATACGCAGTATTTT. It translates as CASSSHLAESTDTQYF.